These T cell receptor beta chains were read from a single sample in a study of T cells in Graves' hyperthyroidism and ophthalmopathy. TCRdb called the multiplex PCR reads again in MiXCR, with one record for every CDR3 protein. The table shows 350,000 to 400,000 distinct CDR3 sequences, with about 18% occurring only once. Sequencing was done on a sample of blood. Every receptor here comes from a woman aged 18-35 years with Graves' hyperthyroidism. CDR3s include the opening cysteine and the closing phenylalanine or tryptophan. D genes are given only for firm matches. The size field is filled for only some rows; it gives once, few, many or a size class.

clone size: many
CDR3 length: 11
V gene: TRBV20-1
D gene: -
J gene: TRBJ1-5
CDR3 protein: CSAVGEQPQHF

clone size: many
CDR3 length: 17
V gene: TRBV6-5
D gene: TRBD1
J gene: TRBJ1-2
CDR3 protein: CASSSKGTPTGGYGYTF

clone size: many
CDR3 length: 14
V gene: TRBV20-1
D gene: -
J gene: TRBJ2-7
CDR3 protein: CSANVPGKKLEQYF

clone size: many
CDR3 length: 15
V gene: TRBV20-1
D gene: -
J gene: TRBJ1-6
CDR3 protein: CSATDSSSYNSPLHF

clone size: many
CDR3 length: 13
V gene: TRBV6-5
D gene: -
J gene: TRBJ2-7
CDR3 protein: CASTKTLDYEQYF

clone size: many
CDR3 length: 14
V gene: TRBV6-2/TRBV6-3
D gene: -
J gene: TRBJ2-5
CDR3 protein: CASSLFQFQETQYF

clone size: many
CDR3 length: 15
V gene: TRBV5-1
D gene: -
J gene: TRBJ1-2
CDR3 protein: CASSWQGNGQYGYTF

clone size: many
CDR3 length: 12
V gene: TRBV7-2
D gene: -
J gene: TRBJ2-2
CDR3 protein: CASSLVPGELFF

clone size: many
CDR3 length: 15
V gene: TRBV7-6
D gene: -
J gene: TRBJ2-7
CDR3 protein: CASSLGGGPRNEQYF

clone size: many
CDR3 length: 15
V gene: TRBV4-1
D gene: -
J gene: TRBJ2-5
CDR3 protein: CASSRGGENQETQYF

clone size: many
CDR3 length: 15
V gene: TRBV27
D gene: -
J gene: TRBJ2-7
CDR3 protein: CASSLTPGPLNEQYF

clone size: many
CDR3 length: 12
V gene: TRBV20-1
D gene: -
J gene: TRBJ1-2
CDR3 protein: CSASQPAGGYTF

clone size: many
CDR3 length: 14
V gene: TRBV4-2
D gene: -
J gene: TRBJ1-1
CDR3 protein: CASSPWTIGTEAFF

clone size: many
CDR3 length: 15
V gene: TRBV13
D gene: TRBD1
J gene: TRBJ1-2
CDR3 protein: CASSRSGQGAYGYTF

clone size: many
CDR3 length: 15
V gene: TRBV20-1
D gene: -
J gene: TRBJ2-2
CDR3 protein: CSARIAGSGTGELFF

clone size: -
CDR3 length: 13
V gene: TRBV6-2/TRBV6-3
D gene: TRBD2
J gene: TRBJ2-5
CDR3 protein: CAASGGGQETQYF

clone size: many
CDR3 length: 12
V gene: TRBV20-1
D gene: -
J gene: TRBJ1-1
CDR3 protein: CSASPSVGEAFF

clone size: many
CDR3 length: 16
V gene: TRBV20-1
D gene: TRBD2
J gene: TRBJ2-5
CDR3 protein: CSARDPSGGAKETQYF

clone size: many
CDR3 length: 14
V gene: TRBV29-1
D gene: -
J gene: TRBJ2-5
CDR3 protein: CSVELRTSQETQYF

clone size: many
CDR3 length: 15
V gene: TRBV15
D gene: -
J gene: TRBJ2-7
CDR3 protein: CATGEDGLGSYEQYF

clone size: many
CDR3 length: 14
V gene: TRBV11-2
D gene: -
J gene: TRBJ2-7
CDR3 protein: CASSTRRAFYEQYF